This T cell receptor (beta chain) was obtained from a study of blood T cells in healthy people across ages. This clonotype has more than one count but fewer than ten. Germline V lookup: CDR1 LGHDT, CDR2 YNNKEL (reference sequence). This CDR3 contains 17 residues. The ends lost 6 bases at V and 0 bases at J; junction bases unmatched: 13. PCR was performed a second time for roughly 7 to 11 cycles using a sample-barcoded 5' primer and a J-beta primer mix. TCRdb used MiXCR to reprocess the 5' RACE reads, holding one entry per CDR3 protein. The data show 1.6 million or so distinct CDR3 sequences, with around 35% seen just once and 10% to 12% held by the top ten.

V gene TRBV3-1 combines with J gene TRBJ1-1; TRBD1 aligns across 7 bases. The material sequenced was blood. This sequence originates from a woman aged 25 to 45 in good health. The CDR3: CASSRTPGQTMNTEAFF. In nucleotides, the CDR3 is TGTGCCAGCAGTCGTACTCCGGGACAGACGATGAACACTGAAGCTTTCTTT. The variable domain in full, completed from reference TRBV3-1 and TRBJ1-1, reads DTAVSQTPKYLVTQMGNDKSIKCEQNLGHDTMYWYKQDSKKFLKIMFSYNNKELIINETVPNRFSPKSPDKAHLNLHINSLELGDSAVYFCASSRTPGQTMNTEAFFGQGTRLTVV.